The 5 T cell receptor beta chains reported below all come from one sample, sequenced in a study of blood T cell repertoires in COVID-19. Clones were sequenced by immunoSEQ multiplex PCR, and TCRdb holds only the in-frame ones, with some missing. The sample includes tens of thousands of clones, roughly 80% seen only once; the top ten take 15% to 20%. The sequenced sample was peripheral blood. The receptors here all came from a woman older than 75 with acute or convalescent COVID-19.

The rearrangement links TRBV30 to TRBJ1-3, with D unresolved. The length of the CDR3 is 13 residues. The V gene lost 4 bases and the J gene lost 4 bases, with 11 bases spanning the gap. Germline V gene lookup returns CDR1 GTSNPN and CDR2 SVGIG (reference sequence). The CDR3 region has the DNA TGTGCCTGGATCGCCAGGCCAGGAAACACCATATATTTT. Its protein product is CAWIARPGNTIYF. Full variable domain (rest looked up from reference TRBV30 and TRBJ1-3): SQTIHQWPATLVQPVGSPLSLECTVEGTSNPNLYWYRQAAGRGLQLLFYSVGIGQISSEVPQNLSASRPQDRQFILSSKKLLLSDSGFYLCAWIARPGNTIYFGEGSWLTVV.

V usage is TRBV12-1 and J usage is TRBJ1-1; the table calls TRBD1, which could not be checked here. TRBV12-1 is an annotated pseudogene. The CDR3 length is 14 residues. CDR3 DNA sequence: TGTGCCAGCAGATGGGACAGGGAGGTTGGTGGAGCTTTCTTT. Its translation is CASRWDREVGGAFF.

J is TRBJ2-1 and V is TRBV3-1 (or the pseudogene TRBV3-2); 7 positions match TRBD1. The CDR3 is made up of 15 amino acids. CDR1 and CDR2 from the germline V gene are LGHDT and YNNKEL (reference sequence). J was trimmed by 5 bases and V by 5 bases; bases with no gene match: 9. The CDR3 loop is CASSSTGSADNEQFF. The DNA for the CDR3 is TGTGCCAGCAGCTCGACAGGGTCCGCGGACAATGAGCAGTTCTTC.

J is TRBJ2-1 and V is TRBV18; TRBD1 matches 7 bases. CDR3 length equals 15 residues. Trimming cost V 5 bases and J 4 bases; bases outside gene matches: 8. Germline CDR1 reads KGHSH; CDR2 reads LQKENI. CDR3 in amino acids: CASSLTGTAYNEQFF. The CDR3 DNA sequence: TGTGCCAGCTCATTGACCGGGACAGCTTACAATGAGCAGTTCTTC. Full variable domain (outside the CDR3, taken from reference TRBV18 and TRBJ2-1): NAGVMQNPRHLVRRRGQEARLRCSPMKGHSHVYWYRQLPEEGLKFMVYLQKENIIDESGMPKERFSAEFPKEGPSILRIQQVVRGDSAAYFCASSLTGTAYNEQFFGPGTRLTVL.

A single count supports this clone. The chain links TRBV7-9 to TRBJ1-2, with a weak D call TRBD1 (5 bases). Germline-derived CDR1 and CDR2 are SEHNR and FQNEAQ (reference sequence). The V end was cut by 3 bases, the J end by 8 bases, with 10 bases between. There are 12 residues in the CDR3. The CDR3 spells CASSFRDGGYTF. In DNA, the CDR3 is TGTGCCAGCAGCTTCAGGGATGGAGGCTACACCTTC.